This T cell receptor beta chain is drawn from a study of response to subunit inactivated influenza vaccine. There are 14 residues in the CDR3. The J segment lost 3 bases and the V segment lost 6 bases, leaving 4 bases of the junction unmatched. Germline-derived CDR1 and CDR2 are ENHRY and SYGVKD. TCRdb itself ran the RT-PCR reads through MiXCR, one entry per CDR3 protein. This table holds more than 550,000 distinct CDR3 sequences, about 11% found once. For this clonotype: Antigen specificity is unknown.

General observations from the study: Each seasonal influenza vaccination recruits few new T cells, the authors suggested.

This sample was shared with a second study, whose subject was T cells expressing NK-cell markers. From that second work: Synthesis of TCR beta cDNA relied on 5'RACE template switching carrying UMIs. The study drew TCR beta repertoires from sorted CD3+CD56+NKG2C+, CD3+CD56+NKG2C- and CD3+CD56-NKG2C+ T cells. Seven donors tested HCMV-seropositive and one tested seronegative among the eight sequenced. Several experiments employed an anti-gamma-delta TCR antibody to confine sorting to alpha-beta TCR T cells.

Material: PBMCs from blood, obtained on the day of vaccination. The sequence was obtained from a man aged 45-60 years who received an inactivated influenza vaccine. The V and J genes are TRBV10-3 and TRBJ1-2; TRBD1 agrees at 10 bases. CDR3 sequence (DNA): TGTGCCATCAGCGACGGACAGGGGGACTATGGCTACACCTTC. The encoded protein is CAISDGQGDYGYTF.